This TCR beta chain was observed in a study of blood T cell repertoires in COVID-19 (dated by TCRdb to the early 2020s). With regard to the full study: Collaborator samples came from the United States, Italy and Spain and covered acute and convalescent phases of COVID-19. The material from the prospective study consisted of cDNA or gDNA derived from T cells, B-cell-depleted T cells, or PBMCs. The dataset comprised deeply sampled blood TCRbeta repertoires from subjects exposed to, actively infected with, or recovered from COVID-19. The repertoires were released in a freely available public database meant as a resource for research on the immune response to SARS-CoV-2. Samples came from the ongoing ImmuneRACE study (first 160 participants) plus 1,254 subjects from 6 global collaborators. A de-identified subject ID, COVID-19 status, age in years and sex were almost always included in the sample metadata. Where available, HLA class I and class II types were obtained from metadata supplied by the sample provider rather than from assay-based typing.

From the cysteine up to the phenylalanine, the CDR3 has a length of 14 residues. This entry keeps only the CDR3 DNA: 42 bases, framed from base 1. V is trimmed back by 4 bases and J by 6 bases, and the junction contains 9 bases that no gene match accounts for. CDR1 and CDR2, looked up from the germline V gene, are SQVTM and ANQGSEA. TCRbeta CDR3 regions were amplified from genomic DNA by means of the immunoSEQ Assay, a bias-controlled multiplex PCR. As for the authors' bioinformatics: Within the assay, amplification of reference gene primers was used to estimate how many nucleated cells each sample contained. To quantify the absolute abundance of each unique TCRbeta CDR3 rearrangement, sequence reads were collapsed and filtered. Productive Simpson clonality was computed per sample as the square root of Simpson's diversity index over productive rearrangements. What TCRdb holds here is the immuneACCESS table cut down to in-frame rearrangements. Part of the clones is not present; checked against another copy, under half of the missing clones reflect an unresolved V gene, and the others are unexplained. From that table come the V and J calls and clone size; the DNA was used to work out D and trimming. Here the sample has approximately 180,000 clones; about 80% occur a single time. The top ten hold 5.2% of the sample.

The research as a whole found: Clinical and demographic metadata were provided uncurated, with the amount varying by source and participant.

Participants in the prospective study were enrolled through a virtual design, were aged roughly 18 to 100 years, and lived in roughly 26 United States geographic areas. In the prospective study, participants were assigned to cohorts based on the clinical history participants reported in a screening survey and a study questionnaire. In the prospective study, whole blood, serum and a nasopharyngeal or oropharyngeal swab were collected from each participant by mobile phlebotomists. Participants in the prospective study had the option to provide additional blood draws and questionnaires over an approximately 2-month period. Before DNA extraction, prospective study blood samples were shipped either frozen or at room temperature. Notes on this clone: The specificity of this receptor is unknown. The sample holds no much larger clone one base away, and base qualities are not on file.

The source is a woman in her sixties with acute COVID-19. Sequenced input: PBMCs or T cells enriched from blood (not recorded which). The chain couples TRBV29-1 to TRBJ2-1, and TRBD2 aligns with 7 junction nucleotides. The bases are TGCAGCGTTGCCCCGAAACTAGCGTTCAATGAGCAGTTCTTC. It translates as CSVAPKLAFNEQFF.